These T cell receptor beta chains were read from a single sample in a study of cytomegalovirus exposure and HLA in healthy donors. Sequencing used immunoSEQ multiplex PCR; TCRdb keeps in-frame clones, though not all of them. The sample holds around 100,000 clones, 65% to 90% seen once. Sequencing used PBMCs. The receptors shown here come from a woman aged 18-30 years in good health and CMV-seronegative. CDR3s include the opening cysteine and the closing phenylalanine or tryptophan. Each record gives: clone size, D gene, J gene, V gene, CDR3 protein, CDR3 DNA. A D gene is named only where the DNA matches it firmly. Size values are once, few and many counts, or a class for expanded clones, and some rows have none.

abundance: few; d_gene: NA; j_gene: TRBJ2-1; v_gene: TRBV5-8; CDR3aa: CASRGDWENEQFF; CDR3nt: TGTGCCAGCAGGGGAGATTGGGAGAATGAGCAGTTCTTC
abundance: NA; d_gene: TRBD1; j_gene: TRBJ2-5; v_gene: TRBV25-1; CDR3aa: CASKGQVQETQYF; CDR3nt: TGTGCCAGCAAGGGACAGGTCCAAGAGACCCAGTACTTC
abundance: NA; d_gene: NA; j_gene: TRBJ2-2; v_gene: TRBV28; CDR3aa: CASSFLSGASGELFF; CDR3nt: TGTGCCAGCAGTTTTTTATCTGGGGCGTCCGGGGAGCTGTTTTTT
abundance: NA; d_gene: TRBD1; j_gene: TRBJ2-2; v_gene: TRBV11-2; CDR3aa: CASSSVQGLNTGELFF; CDR3nt: TGTGCCAGCAGCTCAGTACAGGGGCTGAACACCGGGGAGCTGTTTTTT
abundance: NA; d_gene: NA; j_gene: TRBJ2-7; v_gene: TRBV6-5; CDR3aa: CASSYGGPGHEQYF; CDR3nt: TGTGCCAGCAGTTACGGGGGCCCTGGCCACGAGCAGTACTTC
abundance: few; d_gene: NA; j_gene: TRBJ1-5; v_gene: TRBV19; CDR3aa: CASSIRSWGNSNQPQHF; CDR3nt: TGTGCCAGTAGTATTAGGAGTTGGGGCAATAGCAATCAGCCCCAGCATTTT
abundance: NA; d_gene: TRBD1; j_gene: TRBJ2-5; v_gene: TRBV30; CDR3aa: CACGGQGQETQYF; CDR3nt: TGTGCCTGTGGGGGACAGGGGCAAGAGACCCAGTACTTC
abundance: few; d_gene: TRBD2; j_gene: TRBJ2-1; v_gene: TRBV19; CDR3aa: CASSGTTDYNEQFF; CDR3nt: TGTGCCAGTAGCGGGACTACCGACTACAATGAGCAGTTCTTC
abundance: NA; d_gene: NA; j_gene: TRBJ2-5; v_gene: TRBV28; CDR3aa: CASSTPGWETQYF; CDR3nt: TGTGCCAGCAGTACCCCCGGGTGGGAGACCCAGTACTTC
abundance: NA; d_gene: TRBD2; j_gene: TRBJ2-3; v_gene: TRBV7-2; CDR3aa: CASSLRLAGGQGDTQYF; CDR3nt: TGTGCCAGCAGCTTGCGGCTAGCGGGGGGGCAGGGAGATACGCAGTATTTT
abundance: NA; d_gene: TRBD2; j_gene: TRBJ2-5; v_gene: TRBV5-1; CDR3aa: CASSLTGASGGRQETQYF; CDR3nt: TGCGCCAGCAGCTTGACAGGGGCTAGCGGGGGACGCCAAGAGACCCAGTACTTC
abundance: NA; d_gene: NA; j_gene: TRBJ2-2; v_gene: TRBV9; CDR3aa: CASSATEPGTGELFF; CDR3nt: TGTGCCAGCAGCGCCACAGAGCCGGGAACCGGGGAGCTGTTTTTT
abundance: NA; d_gene: TRBD1; j_gene: TRBJ2-5; v_gene: TRBV7-9; CDR3aa: CASSPGQGGETQYF; CDR3nt: TGTGCCAGCAGCCCGGGACAGGGGGGAGAGACCCAGTACTTC
abundance: NA; d_gene: NA; j_gene: TRBJ1-1; v_gene: TRBV7-9; CDR3aa: CASSPQGWEGAEAFF; CDR3nt: TGTGCCAGCAGTCCCCAGGGGTGGGAAGGGGCTGAAGCTTTCTTT
abundance: once; d_gene: TRBD1; j_gene: TRBJ2-5; v_gene: TRBV9; CDR3aa: CASSVGQATPGETQYF; CDR3nt: TGTGCCAGCAGCGTTGGACAGGCAACCCCGGGAGAGACCCAGTACTTC
abundance: NA; d_gene: TRBD1; j_gene: TRBJ2-2; v_gene: TRBV6-1; CDR3aa: CASSDGTGGDGAGELFF; CDR3nt: TGTGCCAGCAGTGATGGGACAGGGGGTGATGGGGCCGGGGAGCTGTTTTTT
abundance: NA; d_gene: NA; j_gene: TRBJ2-3; v_gene: TRBV7-3; CDR3aa: CASSDTSTDTQYF; CDR3nt: TGTGCCAGCAGCGATACAAGCACAGATACGCAGTATTTT
abundance: NA; d_gene: TRBD1; j_gene: TRBJ2-7; v_gene: TRBV19; CDR3aa: CASSMGDREGEQYF; CDR3nt: TGTGCCAGTAGTATGGGGGACAGGGAAGGCGAGCAGTACTTC
abundance: NA; d_gene: TRBD1; j_gene: TRBJ1-2; v_gene: TRBV29-1; CDR3aa: CSVPEGARGYTF; CDR3nt: TGCAGCGTCCCAGAGGGGGCGCGTGGCTACACCTTC
abundance: few; d_gene: NA; j_gene: TRBJ1-3; v_gene: TRBV4-3; CDR3aa: CASSQDWVGGNTIYF; CDR3nt: TGCGCCAGCAGCCAAGACTGGGTCGGGGGAAACACCATATATTTT
abundance: NA; d_gene: NA; j_gene: TRBJ1-4; v_gene: TRBV7-9; CDR3aa: CASSLGRLTNEKLFF; CDR3nt: TGTGCCAGCAGCCTAGGGCGGCTAACTAATGAAAAACTGTTTTTT
abundance: NA; d_gene: NA; j_gene: TRBJ2-5; v_gene: TRBV7-7; CDR3aa: CASSLYFQETQYF; CDR3nt: TGTGCCAGCAGCTTATATTTCCAAGAGACCCAGTACTTC
abundance: NA; d_gene: NA; j_gene: TRBJ2-7; v_gene: TRBV21-1; CDR3aa: CASSKGGQGSHEQYF; CDR3nt: TGTGCCAGCAGCAAAGGGGGACAGGGGTCCCACGAGCAGTACTTC
abundance: NA; d_gene: NA; j_gene: TRBJ1-1; v_gene: TRBV7-3; CDR3aa: CASSLTGTRSEAFF; CDR3nt: TGTGCCAGCAGCTTAACTGGGACACGGAGTGAAGCTTTCTTT
abundance: NA; d_gene: NA; j_gene: TRBJ2-7; v_gene: TRBV6-6; CDR3aa: CASSVTGYEQYF; CDR3nt: TGTGCCAGCAGTGTCACGGGATACGAGCAGTACTTC
abundance: NA; d_gene: NA; j_gene: TRBJ2-5; v_gene: TRBV6-5; CDR3aa: CASSYSMGATGETQYF; CDR3nt: TGTGCCAGCAGTTACTCGATGGGGGCCACAGGGGAGACCCAGTACTTC
abundance: NA; d_gene: TRBD1; j_gene: TRBJ2-7; v_gene: TRBV4-3; CDR3aa: CASSQYRGRVYEQYF; CDR3nt: TGCGCCAGCAGCCAATACAGGGGGCGGGTCTACGAGCAGTACTTC
abundance: NA; d_gene: NA; j_gene: TRBJ2-1; v_gene: TRBV18; CDR3aa: CASSPAASVRNEQFF; CDR3nt: TGTGCCAGCTCACCAGCGGCTAGCGTCCGGAATGAGCAGTTCTTC
abundance: few; d_gene: NA; j_gene: TRBJ1-6; v_gene: TRBV5-4; CDR3aa: CASSLTAPGIGPLHF; CDR3nt: TGTGCCAGCAGCTTGACCGCCCCGGGAATAGGACCCCTCCACTTT
abundance: few; d_gene: TRBD1; j_gene: TRBJ1-6; v_gene: TRBV28; CDR3aa: CASKFLGTGGSNSPLHF; CDR3nt: TGTGCCAGCAAATTCCTTGGGACAGGGGGCTCGAATTCACCCCTCCACTTT
abundance: NA; d_gene: NA; j_gene: TRBJ2-5; v_gene: TRBV2; CDR3aa: CASGERETQYF; CDR3nt: TGTGCCAGCGGAGAGAGGGAGACCCAGTACTTC
abundance: NA; d_gene: TRBD2; j_gene: TRBJ2-4; v_gene: TRBV4-3; CDR3aa: CASSQDLLAGGANIQYF; CDR3nt: TGCGCCAGCAGCCAAGATCTACTAGCGGGAGGGGCAAACATTCAGTACTTC
abundance: NA; d_gene: NA; j_gene: TRBJ1-6; v_gene: TRBV28; CDR3aa: CASSSTGIYNSPLHF; CDR3nt: TGTGCCAGCAGTTCCACAGGGATCTACAATTCACCCCTCCACTTT
abundance: NA; d_gene: NA; j_gene: TRBJ2-7; v_gene: TRBV5-8; CDR3aa: CASSFAYEQYF; CDR3nt: TGTGCCAGCAGCTTCGCCTACGAGCAGTACTTC
abundance: NA; d_gene: NA; j_gene: TRBJ2-3; v_gene: TRBV15; CDR3aa: CATSRDSFLTDTQYF; CDR3nt: TGTGCCACCAGCAGAGATAGTTTTCTCACAGATACGCAGTATTTT
abundance: NA; d_gene: NA; j_gene: TRBJ1-2; v_gene: TRBV29-1; CDR3aa: CSVAPKLSNYGYTF; CDR3nt: TGCAGCGTTGCTCCTAAGTTATCTAACTATGGCTACACCTTC
abundance: NA; d_gene: TRBD2; j_gene: TRBJ2-1; v_gene: TRBV5-1; CDR3aa: CATRLAGENYNEQFF; CDR3nt: TGCGCCACCCGACTAGCGGGAGAGAATTACAATGAGCAGTTCTTC
abundance: few; d_gene: NA; j_gene: TRBJ1-5; v_gene: TRBV28; CDR3aa: CASSSTDNSNQPQHF; CDR3nt: TGTGCCAGCAGTTCAACAGATAATAGCAATCAGCCCCAGCATTTT
abundance: NA; d_gene: NA; j_gene: TRBJ2-1; v_gene: TRBV9; CDR3aa: CASSPSVTSSNEQFF; CDR3nt: TGTGCCAGCAGCCCTAGTGTGACTTCCAGCAATGAGCAGTTCTTC